These 16 T cell receptor beta chains were all obtained from the same sample, sequenced in a study of human T cells and chemical hapten exposure (dated by TCRdb to the early 2020s). Libraries came from RACE. Sequencing took place on a NextSeq 500. The raw public reads went through TCRdb reprocessing: fastp at Q25, MiXCR clone calling, in-frame beta chains kept. One record per CDR3 amino acid sequence lists the most common genes and DNA. Within this sample are some 53,000 distinct CDR3 sequences, with approximately 11% of them counted one time only. The top ten constitute about 1.8% of the sample. The time point label of this sample denotes: patch test 1, 2 weeks after DPC sensitization. In light of the paper, this sample's treatment or condition label describes: therapeutic diphenylcyclopropenone sensitization with weekly scalp DPC. Total RNA was extracted from unfractionated whole blood collected in Tempus Blood RNA tubes.

Here the sequenced sample was whole blood, taken in connection with sensitization to the hapten diphenylcyclopropenone (DPC). Receptor source: a woman aged 40 to 50 with alopecia areata. Some clones in this sample may be carry-over from other donors' samples.

At least ten counts were recorded for this clonotype. The V and J genes are TRBV5-5 and TRBJ2-7; unclear D gene. Germline V lookup: CDR1 SGHKS, CDR2 YYEKEE (reference sequence). The CDR3 sequence is 15 residues long. Trimming stripped 2 bases from V and 0 bases from J, with 12 bases between. CDR3 in amino acids: CASSFSRASSYEQYF. The CDR3 nucleotides are TGTGCCAGCAGCTTTAGCCGGGCCAGCTCCTACGAGCAGTACTTC. The variable domain in full, completed from reference TRBV5-5 and TRBJ2-7, reads DAGVTQSPTHLIKTRGQQVTLRCSPISGHKSVSWYQQVLGQGPQFIFQYYEKEERGRGNFPDRFSARQFPNYSSELNVNALLLGDSALYLCASSFSRASSYEQYFGPGTRLTVT.

This clonotype was counted a few times. The CDR3 DNA reads as TGTGCCAGCAGCCAGACTAGCGGGGTGCCCCTTCAAGAGACCCAGTACTTC. Its protein is CASSQTSGVPLQETQYF. The V call is TRBV12-3 or TRBV12-4, the J call TRBJ2-5; 11 nucleotides match TRBD2. There are 17 residues in the CDR3. The ends lost 6 bases at V and 2 bases at J; junction bases unmatched: 11.

A few counts support this clonotype. The chain is built from TRBV12-3 or TRBV12-4 and TRBJ2-1; no clear D gene. This CDR3 is built from 15 residues. Deletions cut 2 bases from V and 0 bases from J, with 8 bases between. CDR3 sequence: CASSLSVSSYNEQFF. The DNA for the CDR3 is TGTGCCAGCAGTTTAAGTGTAAGCTCCTACAATGAGCAGTTCTTC.

This clonotype was seen more than once but under ten times. This sequence joins TRBV10-3 and TRBJ1-1; D remains ambiguous. The CDR3 runs to 12 residues. The germline CDR1 and CDR2 sequences are ENHRY and SYGVKD. Between the trimmed V and J ends, which lost 4 bases and 1 base, there was a span of 4 bases. The CDR3 DNA follows: TGTGCCATCAGTGGACCGAACACTGAAGCTTTCTTT. It translates to CAISGPNTEAFF.

The rearrangement links TRBV7-2 to TRBJ1-2, with D possibly matching TRBD1 (5 bases). Trimming left V 8 bases short and J 4 bases short, with 17 bases between. The CDR3 is 14 amino acids. Germline V gene sequence: CDR1 SGHTA, CDR2 FQGNSA. The CDR3 coding sequence is TGTGCCAGCGGTCGAGAGAGAGGGGCCTATGGCTACACCTTC. Protein: CASGRERGAYGYTF.

In its sample, this clonotype was seen a few times. The chain couples TRBV29-1 to TRBJ2-7, with D unresolved. V lost 5 bases and J 2 bases, leaving 10 bases between the germline ends. The CDR3 is made up of 12 amino acids. Germline V gene sequence: CDR1 SQVTM, CDR2 ANQGSEA. CDR3 loop: CSVRAMTYEQYF. The CDR3 nucleotides are TGCAGCGTTCGGGCGATGACCTACGAGCAGTACTTC.

This clonotype occurred a few times. The rearrangement links TRBV6-6 to TRBJ2-5; tentatively, D is TRBD2 (5 bases). The V end was cut by 7 bases, the J end by 3 bases, with 9 bases between. The CDR3 runs to 12 residues. Germline-derived CDR1 and CDR2 are MNHNY and SVGAGI (reference sequence). The CDR3 DNA reads as TGTGCCAGCAAACGGACTGAAGAGACCCAGTACTTC. This sequence encodes CASKRTEETQYF.

This clonotype was recorded many times. The chain uses TRBV4-3 and TRBJ1-1, with D perhaps matching TRBD1 (5 bases). The CDR3 totals 15 residues. Germline CDR1 is LGHNA and CDR2 is YSLEER. V lost 3 bases to trimming and J lost 0 bases, with 11 bases between them. The CDR3 spells CASSHNQGMNTEAFF. For the CDR3, the DNA is TGCGCCAGCAGCCATAATCAGGGAATGAACACTGAAGCTTTCTTT.

A remark on this clonotype: A read error may account for a junction end that differs from germline. V is TRBV7-2 and J is TRBJ2-7; D remains unclear. The CDR3 covers 14 residues. CDR1 and CDR2 (germline): SGHTA, FQGNSA. CDR3 nucleotides: TGTGCCAGCAGCTTAGTCACCCGGTATCCCCTCCCTAACTTC. Its protein product is CASSLVTRYPLPNF. Supplemented by reference TRBV7-2 and TRBJ2-7, the full variable domain reads GAGVSQSPSNKVTEKGKDVELRCDPISGHTALYWYRQSLGQGLEFLIYFQGNSAPDKSGLPSDRFSAERTGGSVSTLTIQRTQQEDSAVYLCASSLVTRYPLPNFGPGTRLTVT.

This clonotype turned up a few times. This CDR3 is CASSLTLIEQYF. In nucleotides, the CDR3 is TGTGCCAGCAGCCTCACCCTAATTGAGCAGTACTTC. V is TRBV11-2 and J is TRBJ2-7; D is unresolved. V shed 5 bases and J shed 7 bases, with 12 bases lying between them. Germline loops: CDR1 SGHAT, CDR2 FQNNGV. The length of the CDR3 is 12 residues. Full variable domain (missing parts from reference TRBV11-2 and TRBJ2-7): EAGVAQSPRYKIIEKRQSVAFWCNPISGHATLYWYQQILGQGPKLLIQFQNNGVVDDSQLPKDRFSAERLKGVDSTLKIQPAKLEDSAVYLCASSLTLIEQYFGPGTRLTVT.

The sample holds a few counts of this clonotype. CDR3 loop: CASSEEPGQSYEQYF. As DNA, the CDR3 is TGTGCCAGCAGTGAAGAACCGGGACAGTCCTACGAGCAGTACTTC. This chain joins TRBV6-1 and TRBJ2-7, with 7 bases identical to TRBD1. CDR3 length equals 15 residues. Trimming cost V 1 base and J 1 base; bases outside gene matches: 4. Germline CDR1 reads MNHNS; CDR2 reads SASEGT.

V is TRBV20-1 and J is TRBJ1-1; D is unclear. Germline lookup yields CDR1 DFQATT and CDR2 SNEGSKA (reference sequence). The CDR3 totals 13 residues. CDR3 in amino acids: CSRWDELNTEAFF. DNA of the CDR3: TGCAGCCGCTGGGATGAATTGAACACTGAAGCTTTCTTT.

This clonotype came up many times. The rearrangement joins TRBV28 to TRBJ1-3, with D tentatively TRBD1 (5 bases). The CDR3 runs to 16 residues. From germline, CDR1 is MDHEN and CDR2 SYDVKM. The germline V and J ends were trimmed by 6 bases and 4 bases, with 19 bases remaining between them. CDR3 DNA sequence: TGTGCCAGCAGCTCGCTCTTCACAGGCGGAGGAAACACCATATATTTT. This translates into CASSSLFTGGGNTIYF. Full variable domain (outside the CDR3, taken from reference TRBV28 and TRBJ1-3): DVKVTQSSRYLVKRTGEKVFLECVQDMDHENMFWYRQDPGLGLRLIYFSYDVKMKEKGDIPEGYSVSREKKERFSLILESASTNQTSMYLCASSSLFTGGGNTIYFGEGSWLTVV.

This clonotype was counted ten times or more. The chain carries TRBV7-8 and TRBJ1-1; D is undetermined. CDR3 length equals 13 residues. V was shortened by 3 bases and J by 4 bases, with 9 bases between the two germline ends. CDR1 is SGHVS, CDR2 FQNEAQ, per germline. The CDR3 bases are TGTGCCAGCAGCTTTGGGGAGATCACTGAAGCTTTCTTT. This codes for CASSFGEITEAFF.

V usage is TRBV5-5 and J usage is TRBJ1-5; D gene uncertain. Trimming removed 2 bases at V and 6 bases at J, with 12 bases between. Per germline, CDR1 SGHKS and CDR2 YYEKEE (reference sequence). The CDR3 is 14 residues long. CDR3 amino acids: CASSFGRLSQPQHF. The CDR3, as DNA: TGTGCCAGCAGCTTCGGCAGGTTAAGTCAGCCCCAGCATTTT.

This clonotype was picked up a small number of times. J is TRBJ1-2 and V is TRBV20-1; a possible D gene is TRBD1 (5 bases). Trimming left V 2 bases short and J 3 bases short, with 16 bases between. The CDR3 runs to 15 residues. CDR1 is DFQATT and CDR2 is SNEGSKA in the germline V gene (reference sequence). CDR3 sequence reads: CSARLRDASDYGYTF. CDR3 DNA: TGCAGTGCTAGACTCCGGGACGCTTCTGACTATGGCTACACCTTC.